One and the same sample provided the 17 T cell receptor beta chains below, sequenced in a study of blood T cell repertoires in COVID-19. Libraries were prepared by immunoSEQ multiplex PCR; TCRdb keeps only in-frame clonotypes and omits some of them. Among about 200,000 clones listed, roughly 84% were seen once. Sequencing input: peripheral blood. Receptors were obtained from a woman at least 80 years old with acute or convalescent COVID-19.

As concerns this clone: One end of the junction fails to match germline, which may point to a read error. This rearrangement joins TRBV7-7 to TRBJ2-3; 8 positions match TRBD2. Germline CDR1 and CDR2: SSHAT and FNYEAQ (reference sequence). CDR3 length: 16 amino acids. The chain's CDR3 is CASSLYSGASTDTQYF. The CDR3 DNA follows: TGTGCTAGCAGCTTGTATAGCGGGGCCAGCACAGATACGCAGTATTTT.

The rearrangement links TRBV3-1 (or the pseudogene TRBV3-2) to TRBJ2-7, with unresolved D. Trimming removed 1 base from V and 7 bases from J, with 8 bases in between. CDR3 length: 12 amino acids. Germline loops: CDR1 LGHDT, CDR2 YNNKEL (reference sequence). The chain's CDR3 is CASSQVRNEQYF. CDR3 in DNA: TGTGCCAGCAGCCAAGTTAGAAATGAGCAGTACTTC.

The chain carries TRBV19 and TRBJ1-5; possible D gene TRBD1, 6 bases. The V gene's germline CDR1 is LNHDA and CDR2 SQIVND (reference sequence). The CDR3 runs to 14 residues. Trimming pared 3 bases from V and 5 bases from J, leaving 11 bases between. This chain's CDR3 is CASSIRGGHQPQHF. In DNA form, the CDR3 reads TGTGCCAGTAGTATTAGAGGGGGTCATCAGCCCCAGCATTTT.

The chain uses TRBV24-1 and TRBJ2-1; no definite D call. There are 15 residues in the CDR3. Germline loops: CDR1 KGHDR, CDR2 SFDVKD. V lost 5 bases to trimming and J lost 5 bases, with 15 bases between them. The CDR3 loop is CATSVGAVTNNEQFF. For the CDR3, the DNA is TGTGCCACCAGTGTTGGTGCTGTAACTAACAATGAGCAGTTCTTC.

This clone was seen more than once but under ten times. CDR3 DNA: TGTGCCAGCAGTGAATCTGGGAGCTATGGCTACACCTTC. This sequence encodes CASSESGSYGYTF. J is TRBJ1-2 and V is TRBV6-1; D not resolved. CDR1 and CDR2 (germline): MNHNS, SASEGT. CDR3 length: 13 amino acids. V lost 2 bases and J 4 bases, leaving 8 bases between the germline ends.

This clone was seen only a few times. This chain connects TRBV19 to TRBJ1-1; D perhaps matches TRBD1 (6 bases). The CDR3 totals 15 residues. In germline, CDR1 is LNHDA, CDR2 SQIVND (reference sequence). V was trimmed by 5 bases and J by 4 bases, leaving 17 bases between them. The CDR3 region has the DNA TGTGCCAGTAGTGTTTCAGGGGCTCCAGGCACTGAAGCTTTCTTT. Amino acids: CASSVSGAPGTEAFF. Supplemented by reference TRBV19 and TRBJ1-1, the full variable domain reads DGGITQSPKYLFRKEGQNVTLSCEQNLNHDAMYWYRQDPGQGLRLIYYSQIVNDFQKGDIAEGYSVSREKKESFPLTVTSAQKNPTAFYLCASSVSGAPGTEAFFGQGTRLTVV.

This rearrangement joins TRBV4-3 to TRBJ2-3; D unclear. Looked up from germline, CDR1 is LGHNA and CDR2 is YSLEER. The CDR3 extends over 14 amino acids. Trimming removed 4 bases at V and 2 bases at J, with 10 bases between. CDR3 coding DNA: TGCGCCAGCAGCCCGTTGGCGGTCACAGATACGCAGTATTTT. It encodes CASSPLAVTDTQYF.

The J gene is TRBJ1-1, the V gene TRBV27; possibly TRBD1 for D (5 bases). The V and J ends lost 4 bases and 1 base respectively, with 13 bases between them. The CDR3 totals 15 residues. Looked up from germline, CDR1 is MNHEY and CDR2 is SMNVEV (reference sequence). The DNA of the CDR3 is TGTGCCAGCAGTTCCCCTTGGGGCGGGAACACTGAAGCTTTCTTT. Residues: CASSSPWGGNTEAFF.

The V and J genes are TRBV2 and TRBJ2-2; TRBD2 agrees at 9 bases. V shed 1 base, J shed 7 bases, and the junction held 7 bases outside the gene matches. Germline V gene lookup returns CDR1 SNHLY and CDR2 FYNNEI. The CDR3 consists of 16 residues. The CDR3 nucleotides read TGTGCCAGCAGTGAAGTGGTAGCGGGAGCGAACGGGGAGCTGTTTTTT. It yields the protein CASSEVVAGANGELFF.

The CDR3 region is CASNSWGGANYGYTF. The DNA of the CDR3 is TGTGCCAGCAACTCGTGGGGGGGAGCTAACTATGGCTACACCTTC. The genes are TRBV28 and TRBJ1-2, with D possibly matching TRBD1 (5 bases). Germline CDR1 reads MDHEN; CDR2 reads SYDVKM. V lost 7 bases and J lost 0, with 15 bases in between. The length of the CDR3 is 15 residues.

The rearrangement uses TRBV5-1 and TRBJ2-7, with 11 positions matching TRBD2. The CDR3 is 15 amino acids. Unmatched junction bases numbered 2, after V lost 0 bases and J lost 3 bases. Germline CDR1 is SGHRS and CDR2 is YFSETQ. In DNA form, the CDR3 reads TGCGCCAGCAGCTTGGCTAGCGGGAGGAACTACGAGCAGTACTTC. Translated: CASSLASGRNYEQYF.

The chain combines TRBV6-1 with TRBJ2-1; the match to TRBD2 covers 9 bases. CDR1 is MNHNS and CDR2 is SASEGT in the germline V gene. This CDR3 comprises 15 residues. The J segment lost 1 base and the V segment lost 3 bases, leaving 1 base of the junction unmatched. The DNA for the CDR3 is TGTGCCAGCAGTGAGACTAGCGGTTCCTACAATGAGCAGTTCTTC. Its translation is CASSETSGSYNEQFF.

V and J are TRBV12-3 or TRBV12-4 and TRBJ1-1, with D maybe TRBD1 (5 bases). The CDR3 has 11 residues. The germline V and J ends were trimmed by 3 bases and 12 bases, with 11 bases remaining between them. The CDR3 is CASSFVQGTFF. For the CDR3, the DNA is TGTGCCAGCAGTTTTGTCCAGGGAACTTTCTTT.

The V call is TRBV29-1, the J call TRBJ2-7; 7 nucleotides agree with TRBD1. Germline loops: CDR1 SQVTM, CDR2 ANQGSEA. The CDR3 has 12 amino acids. The V gene end was trimmed by 2 bases and the J gene end by 6 bases; junction bases not matched to a gene: 4. The CDR3 DNA sequence: TGCAGCGTTGAACCAGGGGGTGGCGAGCAGTACTTC. Protein product: CSVEPGGGEQYF.

This sequence joins TRBV27 and TRBJ2-7; D is uncertain. This CDR3 region has 14 residues. Trimming removed 6 bases from V and 2 bases from J, with 14 bases in between. Germline V CDR1 and CDR2: MNHEY, SMNVEV (reference sequence). CDR3 sequence: CASSPPRPAYEQYF. DNA of the CDR3: TGTGCCAGCAGCCCCCCCCGTCCCGCCTACGAGCAGTACTTC.

The gene calls are TRBV11-1 and TRBJ2-1, with D hard to call. From germline, CDR1 is SGHAT and CDR2 FQDESV (reference sequence). The CDR3 extends over 13 amino acids. The germline V and J ends were trimmed by 5 bases and 7 bases, with 12 bases remaining between them. CDR3 DNA: TGTGCCAGCAGCCACCCGACGACAAATGAGCAGTTCTTC. Protein sequence: CASSHPTTNEQFF. The whole variable domain, filled in from reference TRBV11-1 and TRBJ2-1, reads EAEVAQSPRYKITEKSQAVAFWCDPISGHATLYWYRQILGQGPELLVQFQDESVVDDSQLPKDRFSAERLKGVDSTLKIQPAELGDSAMYLCASSHPTTNEQFFGPGTRLTVL.

This clone was detected a few times. The rearrangement links TRBV5-1 to TRBJ1-1; TRBD1 matches 8 bases. Trimming at V came to 5 bases and at J to 3 bases, leaving 3 bases not matched to a gene. This CDR3 comprises 13 residues. CDR1 is SGHRS and CDR2 is YFSETQ in the germline V gene. The CDR3 region is CASSPQGDTEAFF. CDR3 DNA: TGCGCCAGCAGTCCACAGGGGGACACTGAAGCTTTCTTT.